This T cell receptor beta chain stems from a study of control samples from healthy donors and cancer patients. Germline assignment: CDR1 LGHDT and CDR2 YNNKEL (reference sequence). This CDR3 is 16 amino acids long. Trimming at V came to 0 bases and at J to 5 bases, leaving 5 bases not matched to a gene. Points on this clone: The same CDR3 can be traced to other DNA sequences in this sample.

Profiling relied on immunoSEQ multiplex PCR, and the TCRdb table lists in-frame clones only, not all of them. The sample lists just under 80,000 clones, approximately 90% occurring once. The TCR sequence derives from a woman aged 55-75 years with head and neck cancer. The J gene is TRBJ2-5, the V gene TRBV3-1 (or the pseudogene TRBV3-2); 11 bases align to TRBD2. Material for sequencing was PBMCs. This CDR3 is CASSQDLASGRETQYF. The DNA for the CDR3 is TGTGCCAGCAGCCAAGATCTTGCTAGCGGGAGGGAGACCCAGTACTTC.